This T cell receptor beta chain was recorded in a study of cytomegalovirus exposure and HLA in healthy donors. Trimming at V came to 2 bases and at J to 7 bases, leaving 10 bases not matched to a gene. Per the germline V gene, CDR1 is MNHNS and CDR2 is SASEGT. The CDR3 length is 16 residues. Sequenced by immunoSEQ multiplex PCR; TCRdb stores in-frame clones only, minus some. Among roughly 100,000 clones, around 85% were seen once, and the ten largest hold approximately 22%. Sequenced sample: PBMCs. This TCR was sampled from a man aged 18 to 35 in good health and CMV-seropositive. The chain carries TRBV6-1 and TRBJ2-1; 8 bases align to TRBD2. As DNA, the CDR3 is TGTGCCAGCAGTGAATGGGATAGCGGGAAAGGAAATGAGCAGTTCTTC. It encodes CASSEWDSGKGNEQFF.